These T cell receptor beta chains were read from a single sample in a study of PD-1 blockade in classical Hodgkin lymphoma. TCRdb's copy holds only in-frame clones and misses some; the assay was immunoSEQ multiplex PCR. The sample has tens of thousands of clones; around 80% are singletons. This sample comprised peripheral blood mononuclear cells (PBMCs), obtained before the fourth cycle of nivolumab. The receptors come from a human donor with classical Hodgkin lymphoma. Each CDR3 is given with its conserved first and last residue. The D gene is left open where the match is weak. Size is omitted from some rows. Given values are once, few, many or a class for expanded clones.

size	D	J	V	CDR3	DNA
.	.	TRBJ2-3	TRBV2	CASSESSTDTQYF	TGTGCCAGCAGTGAAAGCAGCACAGATACGCAGTATTTT
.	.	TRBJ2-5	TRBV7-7	CASSFKFKETQYF	TGTGCCAGCAGCTTTAAGTTCAAAGAGACCCAGTACTTC
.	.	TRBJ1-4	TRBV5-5	CASSLEGFSNEKLFF	TGTGCCAGCAGCTTAGAGGGTTTCTCTAATGAAAAACTGTTTTTT
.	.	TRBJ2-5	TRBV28	CATKGPSQETQYF	TGTGCCACCAAGGGTCCTAGCCAAGAGACCCAGTACTTC
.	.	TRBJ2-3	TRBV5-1	CASSLGHSRTDTQYF	TGCGCCAGCAGCTTGGGGCACTCTAGAACAGATACGCAGTATTTT
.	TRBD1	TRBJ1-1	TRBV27	CASSLNRDSAEAFF	TGTGCCAGCAGTTTGAACCGGGACAGCGCTGAAGCTTTCTTT
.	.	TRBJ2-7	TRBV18	CASSPALYEQYF	TGTGCCAGCTCACCAGCCCTCTACGAGCAGTACTTC
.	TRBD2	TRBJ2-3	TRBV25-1	CASSESGSTDTQYF	TGTGCCAGCAGTGAAAGCGGGAGTACAGATACGCAGTATTTT
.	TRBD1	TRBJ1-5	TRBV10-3	CAIRQGYNQPQHF	TGTGCCATCAGACAGGGGTACAATCAGCCCCAGCATTTT
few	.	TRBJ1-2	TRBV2	CASSAGTFYGYTF	TGTGCCAGCAGTGCGGGGACATTTTATGGCTACACCTTC
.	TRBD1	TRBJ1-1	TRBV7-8	CASSRNLQGGQAFF	TGTGCCAGCAGCCGTAATCTACAGGGGGGCCAAGCTTTCTTT
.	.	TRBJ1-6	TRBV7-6	CASSLEGPGVSPLHF	TGTGCCAGCAGCTTAGAGGGGCCTGGGGTCTCACCCCTCCACTTT
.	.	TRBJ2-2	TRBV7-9	CASSLPQNTGELFF	TGTGCCAGCAGCTTACCACAGAACACCGGGGAGCTGTTTTTT
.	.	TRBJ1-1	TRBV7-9	CASSPTGFNTEAFF	TGTGCCAGCAGCCCCACAGGGTTCAACACTGAAGCTTTCTTT
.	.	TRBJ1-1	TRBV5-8	CASSFGPDTEAFF	TGTGCCAGCAGCTTCGGGCCCGACACTGAAGCTTTCTTT
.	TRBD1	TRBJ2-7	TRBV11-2	CASSKDRLTYEQYF	TGTGCCAGCAGCAAGGACAGGCTAACCTACGAGCAGTACTTC
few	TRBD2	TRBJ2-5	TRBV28	CASRISGSSETQYF	TGTGCCAGCAGAATAAGCGGGAGTTCAGAGACCCAGTACTTC
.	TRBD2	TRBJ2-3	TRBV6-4	CASSGRGWVAGDTDTQYF	TGTGCCAGCAGTGGAAGGGGATGGGTAGCGGGGGACACAGATACGCAGTATTTT
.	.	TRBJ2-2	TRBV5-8	CASSLAGGTGELFF	TGTGCCAGCAGCTTGGCCGGTGGAACCGGGGAGCTGTTTTTT
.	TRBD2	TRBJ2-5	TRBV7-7	CASSFLAGGLTETQYF	TGTGCTAGCAGCTTTCTAGCGGGGGGGCTCACAGAGACCCAGTACTTC
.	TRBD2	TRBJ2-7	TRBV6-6	CASSYSGRAEQYF	TGTGCCAGCAGTTACTCGGGGAGGGCCGAGCAGTACTTC
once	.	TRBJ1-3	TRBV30	CAWGSLPPSSGNTIYF	TGTGCCTGGGGTTCCCTCCCCCCCAGCTCTGGAAACACCATATATTTT
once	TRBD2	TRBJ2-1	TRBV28	CASSAGGSYNEQFF	TGTGCCAGCAGTGCGGGAGGGTCCTACAATGAGCAGTTCTTC
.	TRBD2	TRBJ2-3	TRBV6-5	CASRVTSGTDTQYF	TGTGCCAGCAGGGTGACTAGCGGCACAGATACGCAGTATTTT
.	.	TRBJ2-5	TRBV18	CASSPPGGETQYF	TGTGCCAGCTCACCACCGGGGGGAGAGACCCAGTACTTC
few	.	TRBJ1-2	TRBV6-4	CASSIAPQGYGYTF	TGTGCCAGCAGTATCGCGCCACAGGGATATGGCTACACCTTC
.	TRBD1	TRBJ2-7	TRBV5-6	CASSPGTGVSYEQYF	TGTGCCAGCAGCCCTGGGACAGGAGTCTCCTACGAGCAGTACTTC
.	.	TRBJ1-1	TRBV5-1	CASSLERALNTEAFF	TGCGCCAGCAGCTTGGAAAGGGCTCTGAACACTGAAGCTTTCTTT
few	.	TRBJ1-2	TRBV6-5	CASSYSANYGYTF	TGTGCCAGCAGTTACAGCGCTAACTATGGCTACACCTTC
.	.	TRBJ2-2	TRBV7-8	CASSLATRGGELFF	TGTGCCAGCAGCTTAGCTACCCGGGGCGGGGAGCTGTTTTTT
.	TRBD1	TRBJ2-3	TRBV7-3	CASSPQQGAQDTQYF	TGTGCCAGCAGCCCACAACAGGGGGCGCAAGATACGCAGTATTTT